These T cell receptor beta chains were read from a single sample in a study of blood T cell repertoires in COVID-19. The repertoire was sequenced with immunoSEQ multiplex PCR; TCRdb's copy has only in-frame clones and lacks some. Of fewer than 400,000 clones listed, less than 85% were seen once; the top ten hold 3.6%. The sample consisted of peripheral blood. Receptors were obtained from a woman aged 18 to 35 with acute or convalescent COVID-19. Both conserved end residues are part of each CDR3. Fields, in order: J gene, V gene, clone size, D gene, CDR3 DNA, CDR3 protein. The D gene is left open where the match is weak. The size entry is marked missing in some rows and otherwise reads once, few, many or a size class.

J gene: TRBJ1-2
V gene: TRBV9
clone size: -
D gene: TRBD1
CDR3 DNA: TGTGCCAGCGGCACAGGGGGGGACGACTATGGCTACACCTTC
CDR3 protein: CASGTGGDDYGYTF

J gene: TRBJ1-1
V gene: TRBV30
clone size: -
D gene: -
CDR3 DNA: TGTGCCTGCCGCAGGGGATCGGCTTTCTTT
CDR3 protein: CACRRGSAFF

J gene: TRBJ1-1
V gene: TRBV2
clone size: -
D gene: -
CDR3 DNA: TGTGCCAGCCCAAGGAGCAACACTGAAGCTTTCTTT
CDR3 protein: CASPRSNTEAFF

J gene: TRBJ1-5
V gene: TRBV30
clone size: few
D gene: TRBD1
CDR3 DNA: TGTGCCTGGAGTGTAGGGGGGACAGAAAATCAGCCCCAGCATTTT
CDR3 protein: CAWSVGGTENQPQHF

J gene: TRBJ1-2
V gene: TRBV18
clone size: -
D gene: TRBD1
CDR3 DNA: TGTGCCAGCTCACCCGACAGGGGCGGAAATGGCTACACCTTC
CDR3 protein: CASSPDRGGNGYTF

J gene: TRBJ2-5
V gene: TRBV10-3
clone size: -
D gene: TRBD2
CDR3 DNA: TGTGCCATCAGGAATAGCGGGCAAGAGACCCAGTACTTC
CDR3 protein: CAIRNSGQETQYF

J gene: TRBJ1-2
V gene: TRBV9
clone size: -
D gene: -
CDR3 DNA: TGTGCCAGCAGCGTAGGACCAGGGGTGAAGGATGGCTACACCTTC
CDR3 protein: CASSVGPGVKDGYTF

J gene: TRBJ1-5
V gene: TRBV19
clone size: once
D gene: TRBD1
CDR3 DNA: TGTGCCAGTAGTCGGGACAGGGGATTTTTTCAGCCCCAGCATTTT
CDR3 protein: CASSRDRGFFQPQHF

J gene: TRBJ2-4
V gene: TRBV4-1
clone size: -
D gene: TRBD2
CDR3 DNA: TGCGCCAGCAGCCAACCTCCGGGACTAGCGGGAGTGAACATTCAGTACTTC
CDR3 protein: CASSQPPGLAGVNIQYF

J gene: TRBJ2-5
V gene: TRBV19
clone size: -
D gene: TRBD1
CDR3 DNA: TGTGCCAGTAGTATCGCAGGGGGTGGTGTGGAGACCCAGTACTTC
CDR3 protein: CASSIAGGGVETQYF

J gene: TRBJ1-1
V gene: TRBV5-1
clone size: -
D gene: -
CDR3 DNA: TGCGCCAGCAGCTTGTCCGGGACACCGATCACTGAAGCTTTCTTT
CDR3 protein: CASSLSGTPITEAFF

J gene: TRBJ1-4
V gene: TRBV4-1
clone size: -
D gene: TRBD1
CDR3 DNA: TGCGCCAGCAGCCAAGATAGGGGACAGTGGGATGAAAAACTGTTTTTT
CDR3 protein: CASSQDRGQWDEKLFF

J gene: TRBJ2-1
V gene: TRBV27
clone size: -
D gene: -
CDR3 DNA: TGTGCCAGCAGTTTATCCGCAGGACTCTCCTACAATGAGCAGTTCTTC
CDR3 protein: CASSLSAGLSYNEQFF

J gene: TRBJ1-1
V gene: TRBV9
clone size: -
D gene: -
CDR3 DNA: TGTGCCAGCAGCGTAGAGCCGGGAAACACTGAAGCTTTCTTT
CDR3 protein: CASSVEPGNTEAFF

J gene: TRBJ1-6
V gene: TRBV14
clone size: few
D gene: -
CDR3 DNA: TGTGCCAGCAGCCATACAGGTAGGAACTCCTATAATTCACCCCTCCACTTT
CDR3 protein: CASSHTGRNSYNSPLHF

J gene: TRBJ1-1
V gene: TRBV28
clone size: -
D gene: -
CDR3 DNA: TGTGCCAGCAGTTTAAGAGGAACTGAAGCTTTCTTT
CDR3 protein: CASSLRGTEAFF

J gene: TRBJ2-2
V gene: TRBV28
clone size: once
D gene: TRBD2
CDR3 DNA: TGTGCCAGCAGGGGGGGACTAGCGGATACCGGGGAGCTGTTTTTT
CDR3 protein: CASRGGLADTGELFF

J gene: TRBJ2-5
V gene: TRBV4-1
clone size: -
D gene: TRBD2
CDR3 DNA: TGCGCCAGCAGCCAAGGGCGGGTAGCGGGGGCCTGGGAGACCCAGTACTTC
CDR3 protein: CASSQGRVAGAWETQYF

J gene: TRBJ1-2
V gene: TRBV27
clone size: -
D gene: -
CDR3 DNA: TGTGCCAGCAGTCTTACCGTACATTATGGCTACACCTTC
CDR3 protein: CASSLTVHYGYTF

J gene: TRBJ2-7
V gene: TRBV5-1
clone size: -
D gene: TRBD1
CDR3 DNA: TGCGCCAGCAGCCCGGGACAGGGGCTAAACGAGCAGTACTTC
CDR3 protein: CASSPGQGLNEQYF